This is a list of T cell receptor beta chains from one sample in a study of STAT5B mutations in CD4+ large granular lymphocyte leukemia. Libraries were prepared by immunoSEQ multiplex PCR; TCRdb keeps only in-frame clonotypes and omits some of them. The sample contains roughly 40,000 clones, approximately 84% of which appear only once. The sequencing sample was made of CD4+ T cells from blood buffy coats. The receptor source for this set is a human donor in good health. CDR3s include the opening cysteine and the closing phenylalanine or tryptophan. The order of the fields is J gene, CDR3 length, V gene, D gene, clone size, CDR3 DNA, CDR3 protein. D genes are given only for firm matches. Clone size appears in some rows only: once, few, many, or a class for an expanded clone.

>TRBJ2-3|14|TRBV5-4|-|-
TGTGCCAGCAGCTTATCTGGGGTTATAGATACGCAGTATTTT
CASSLSGVIDTQYF
>TRBJ2-1|16|TRBV16|TRBD2|-
TGTGCCAGCAGCCAATTCTCTAGCGGCTCCTACAATGAGCAGTTCTTC
CASSQFSSGSYNEQFF
>TRBJ2-2|19|TRBV9|TRBD2|-
TGTGCCAGCAGCGGACCCGAAAGGACTAGCGGGGCGAACACCGGGGAGCTGTTTTTT
CASSGPERTSGANTGELFF
>TRBJ1-4|16|TRBV27|-|-
TGTGCCAGCAGTTTCAGCGCACTCCTGGGGAGTGAAAAACTGTTTTTT
CASSFSALLGSEKLFF
>TRBJ1-5|12|TRBV11-1|-|-
TGTGCCAGCAGCTTAGGGCGTTCGCCCCAGCATTTT
CASSLGRSPQHF
>TRBJ1-1|13|TRBV7-2|-|-
TGTGCCAGCAGCTCGAGGAACGCGGGGGGAGCTTTCTTT
CASSSRNAGGAFF
>TRBJ1-2|16|TRBV28|-|-
TGTGCCAGCAGTTTATTCGTCCTCTGGGACACGAATGGCTACACCTTC
CASSLFVLWDTNGYTF
>TRBJ1-2|13|TRBV19|-|-
TGTGCCAGTAGTAAACAGTCTAACTATGGCTACACCTTC
CASSKQSNYGYTF
>TRBJ2-3|14|TRBV19|-|-
TGTGCCAGTAGTATTGAATATAGCACAGATACGCAGTATTTT
CASSIEYSTDTQYF
>TRBJ2-7|16|TRBV18|-|few
TGTGCCAGCTCGCGCACCGTCCAAAACTCACACTACGAGCAGTACTTC
CASSRTVQNSHYEQYF
>TRBJ2-1|12|TRBV10-3|-|-
TGTGCCATCAGTGAGGAGTCAAGCGAGCAGTTCTTC
CAISEESSEQFF
>TRBJ2-3|14|TRBV11-2|-|-
TGTGCCAGCAGCTCAACAGGGATGGGAGATACGCAGTATTTT
CASSSTGMGDTQYF
>TRBJ1-2|12|TRBV28|-|-
TGTGCCAGCAGCACCGGTCTAAGTGGCTACACCTTC
CASSTGLSGYTF
>TRBJ1-2|14|TRBV28|TRBD1|-
TGTGCCAGCAGACGGTCAGGGGGCAACTATGGCTACACCTTC
CASRRSGGNYGYTF
>TRBJ2-1|16|TRBV6-6|TRBD2|once
TGTGCCAGCAGTAGCGGGAGGGCCATCTCCTACAATGAGCAGTTCTTC
CASSSGRAISYNEQFF
>TRBJ2-3|16|TRBV11-2|TRBD2|-
TGTGCCAGCAGCTTAGCGAGCGGGGGGGCCGCAGATACGCAGTATTTT
CASSLASGGAADTQYF
>TRBJ1-6|13|TRBV10-3|-|-
TGTGCCATCAGTGGAACCCAAAGGGAACCCCTCCACTTT
CAISGTQREPLHF
>TRBJ2-7|11|TRBV2|-|-
TGTGCCAGCAGTCGAACCTCTCCCCTGTACTTC
CASSRTSPLYF
>TRBJ2-5|13|TRBV5-8|TRBD2|-
TGTGCCGGCCGGACTAGCGGCGTAGAGACCCAGTACTTC
CAGRTSGVETQYF
>TRBJ2-7|13|TRBV28|-|-
TGTGCCAGCAGTCCCGGACAGACCTACGAGCAGTACTTC
CASSPGQTYEQYF
>TRBJ2-7|15|TRBV25-1|-|-
TGTGCCAGCAGTGCGGCGGGACACCAAACCTACGAGCAGTACTTC
CASSAAGHQTYEQYF
>TRBJ2-7|13|TRBV27|-|-
TGTGCCAGCAGCCTAGGCGCCTTCTACGAGCAGTACTTC
CASSLGAFYEQYF
>TRBJ2-5|13|TRBV19|-|-
TGTGCCAGTAGTAATGGGGGGGCCGAGACCCAGTACTTC
CASSNGGAETQYF
>TRBJ2-1|12|TRBV7-9|-|-
TGTGCCAGCAGCTTATCCTACAATGAGCAGTTCTTC
CASSLSYNEQFF
>TRBJ2-5|13|TRBV2|-|-
TGTGCCAGCATAAGGGGGGGCCAAGAGACCCAGTACTTC
CASIRGGQETQYF
>TRBJ1-1|14|TRBV7-2|TRBD1|once
TGTGCCAGCAGCGGGGACAGGGGGCAGAATGAAGCTTTCTTT
CASSGDRGQNEAFF
>TRBJ2-2|14|TRBV6-1|TRBD1|-
TGTGCCAGCAGTGAAGAGGACAGGGCGGTTCGGCTGTTTTTT
CASSEEDRAVRLFF
>TRBJ2-7|13|TRBV29-1|TRBD1|-
TGCAGCGTCTCAGGGGGACAGGGTTACGAGCAGTACTTC
CSVSGGQGYEQYF
>TRBJ1-5|14|TRBV27|-|few
TGTGCCAGCAGTTTAACATATGGCAATCAGCCCCAGCATTTT
CASSLTYGNQPQHF
>TRBJ2-2|15|TRBV1|-|-
TGCACCAGCAGCCAAATAGTGAGGGCCTCCGGGGAGCTGTTTTTT
CTSSQIVRASGELFF
>TRBJ2-2|18|TRBV7-3|-|-
TGTGCCAGCAGCTTATTCCAAAATACACAGGGAGAAACCGGGGAGCTGTTTTTT
CASSLFQNTQGETGELFF
>TRBJ2-7|15|TRBV9|TRBD2|-
TGTGCCAGCAGCGAGGGAGCGGGGGGATTCTACGAGCAGTACTTC
CASSEGAGGFYEQYF
>TRBJ1-2|14|TRBV11-2|-|-
TGTGCCAGCAGCCACCTCGCCGGGACCTATGGCTACACCTTC
CASSHLAGTYGYTF
>TRBJ2-1|13|TRBV6-6|-|-
TGTGCCAGCAGCCAATCCGGGTACAATGAGCAGTTCTTC
CASSQSGYNEQFF
>TRBJ1-5|15|TRBV19|-|-
TGTGCCAGTAGTATGGGCAGGGTAAGCAATCAGCCCCAGCATTTT
CASSMGRVSNQPQHF
>TRBJ2-1|14|TRBV6-6|-|-
TGTGCCAGCAGTTACTCTCGGATCTACAATGAGCAGTTCTTC
CASSYSRIYNEQFF
>TRBJ1-4|14|TRBV4-2|-|once
TGTGCCAGCAGCGCAGGGTTCGCTAATGAAAAACTGTTTTTT
CASSAGFANEKLFF
>TRBJ2-7|13|TRBV7-2|-|-
TGTGCCAGCAGCTTACAGGGATCTCGGGAGCAGTACTTC
CASSLQGSREQYF
>TRBJ2-5|14|TRBV4-1|-|-
TGCGCCAGCAGCCAAGACCGTAACGGAGAGACCCAGTACTTC
CASSQDRNGETQYF
>TRBJ2-7|14|TRBV30|TRBD2|-
TGTGCCTGGAGTCTTGGACTAGCGGGGTACGAGCAGTACTTC
CAWSLGLAGYEQYF
>TRBJ1-1|12|TRBV29-1|-|few
TGCAGCGTTGACAGGGGACGCACTGAAGCTTTCTTT
CSVDRGRTEAFF
>TRBJ2-1|15|TRBV7-3|TRBD1|-
TGTGCCAGCAGCCCGACAGGGGGTCTGGGTAATGAGCAGTTCTTC
CASSPTGGLGNEQFF
>TRBJ2-2|15|TRBV7-9|-|few
TGTGCCAGCAGCCCAAGGCAGGGGGGCACCGGGGAGCTGTTTTTT
CASSPRQGGTGELFF
>TRBJ2-1|13|TRBV7-2|TRBD1|-
TGTGCCAGCATGGCAGGGGGTTACAATGAGCAGTTCTTC
CASMAGGYNEQFF
>TRBJ2-7|13|TRBV29-1|-|-
TGCAGCGTGGTGCCCCCTGGGGCCCTCGGTCAGTACTTC
CSVVPPGALGQYF
>TRBJ1-1|13|TRBV9|-|-
TGTGCCAGCAGCCCGACAGGTTCGACTGAAGCTTTCTTT
CASSPTGSTEAFF
>TRBJ1-1|15|TRBV19|TRBD1|-
TGTGCCAGTAGGGGACAGGGGGCTATGAACACTGAAGCTTTCTTT
CASRGQGAMNTEAFF
>TRBJ2-3|14|TRBV13|-|-
TGTGCCAGCAGCTTAGAAGGGTTGGGAGATACGCAGTATTTT
CASSLEGLGDTQYF
>TRBJ2-2|18|TRBV11-2|TRBD2|few
TGTGCCAGCAGCTTACTAGCGGGACTAACATTGGGCACCGGGGAGCTGTTTTTT
CASSLLAGLTLGTGELFF
>TRBJ1-5|14|TRBV9|-|-
TGTGCCAGCAGCTATACCGGCGGATATCAGCCCCAGCATTTT
CASSYTGGYQPQHF
>TRBJ2-7|14|TRBV9|TRBD2|-
TGTGCCAGCAGCGCTAGCGGGAGACTTTACGAGCAGTACTTC
CASSASGRLYEQYF
>TRBJ2-3|14|TRBV6-4|-|-
TGTGCCAGCAGTGACGGTACTAGCACAGATACGCAGTATTTT
CASSDGTSTDTQYF
>TRBJ1-1|13|TRBV18|-|-
TGTGCCAGCTCACCCATCCGGGACACTGAAGCTTTCTTT
CASSPIRDTEAFF
>TRBJ2-1|16|TRBV6-5|-|-
TGTGCCAGCAGTTACGACGGTGCCGGGCATTCGGTTGAGCAGTTCTTC
CASSYDGAGHSVEQFF
>TRBJ1-1|14|TRBV7-9|-|-
TGTGCCAGCAGCCCCCTGACGGCGAACACTGAAGCTTTCTTT
CASSPLTANTEAFF
>TRBJ2-5|12|TRBV2|-|-
TGTGCCAGCAGGCAGGGTCGAGAGACCCAGTACTTC
CASRQGRETQYF
>TRBJ1-3|14|TRBV2|-|-
TGTGCCAGCAGAGGAGGGCATGGCGGAAACACCATATATTTT
CASRGGHGGNTIYF
>TRBJ1-2|14|TRBV11-3|TRBD1|-
TGTGCCAGCAGCAAGGACAGGGGAGGGTATGGCTACACCTTC
CASSKDRGGYGYTF
>TRBJ2-5|16|TRBV27|TRBD1|-
TGTGCCAGCAGTCGAACCGGGACAGGGAGACAAGAGACCCAGTACTTC
CASSRTGTGRQETQYF
>TRBJ1-1|13|TRBV18|-|few
TGTGCCAGCTCACCACCGGTGAACACTGAAGCTTTCTTT
CASSPPVNTEAFF